This paragraph reports one T cell receptor (beta chain). Its antigen remains unknown. The CDR3 has 15 residues. Per the germline V gene, CDR1 is SEHNR and CDR2 is FQNEAQ (reference sequence). The data originate from a study of cytomegalovirus exposure and HLA in healthy donors. The PCR used 60 Vbeta and 13 Jbeta primers. Generated by immunoSEQ multiplex PCR, the TCRdb table keeps only in-frame clones and is missing some. The sample gives under 100,000 clones, 81% of which show up once; about 3.9% is in the top ten. Findings of the study overall: TCR beta sequences reportedly predicted most subjects' HLA-A and HLA-B alleles accurately. Roughly even sequencing depth across donors was the assumption behind the presence/absence analyses. Later genetic work tied a missense DCLRE1C variant to beta-chain V and J trimming.

The chain carries TRBV7-9 and TRBJ2-5; 14 nucleotides match TRBD2. The better agreement between TRBJ2-7 and the DNA end casts doubt on the J call. Specimen: PBMCs. The receptor was derived from a woman aged 70-85 years in good health and CMV-seropositive. The CDR3 bases are TGTGCCAGCAGCCCGGGACTAGCGGGGGTGTACGAGCAGTACTTC. Translated, it gives CASSPGLAGVYEQYF.